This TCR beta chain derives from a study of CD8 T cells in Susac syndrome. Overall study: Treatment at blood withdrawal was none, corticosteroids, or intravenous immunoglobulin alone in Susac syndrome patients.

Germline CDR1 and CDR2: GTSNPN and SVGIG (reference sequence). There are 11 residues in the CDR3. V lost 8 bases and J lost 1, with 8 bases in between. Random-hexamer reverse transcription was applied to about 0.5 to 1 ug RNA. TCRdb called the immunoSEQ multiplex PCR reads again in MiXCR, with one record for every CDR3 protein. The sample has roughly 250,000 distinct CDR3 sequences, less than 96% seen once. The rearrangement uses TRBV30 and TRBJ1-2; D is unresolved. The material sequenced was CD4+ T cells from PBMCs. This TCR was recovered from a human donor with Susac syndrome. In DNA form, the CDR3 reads TGTGCCCGTGAAATTAACTATGGCTACACCTTC. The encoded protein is CAREINYGYTF.